This passage covers 2 T cell receptor beta chains from one sample sequenced in a study of human T cells and chemical hapten exposure. Using its own MiXCR run on the RACE reads, TCRdb lists one record per CDR3 protein. This table holds around 71,000 distinct CDR3 sequences, around 9.5% found once. Sample time point: patch test 1, 2 weeks after DPC sensitization. The sample's treatment: therapeutic diphenylcyclopropenone sensitization with weekly scalp DPC. The input for sequencing was whole blood, taken in connection with sensitization to the hapten diphenylcyclopropenone (DPC). The receptor source for this set is a woman aged 40 to 49 with alopecia areata. Some clones in this sample may be carry-over from other donors' samples.

This clonotype was detected many times. The chain joins TRBV6-2 or TRBV6-3 to TRBJ1-5; perhaps TRBD1 as D (6 bases). Germline V gene sequence: CDR1 MNHEY, CDR2 SVGEGT. The CDR3 spans 13 residues. The V and J ends lost 7 bases and 7 bases respectively, with 14 bases between them. CDR3 nucleotides: TGTGCCAGCACCCCAACAGGGACCCAGCCCCAGCATTTT. Its protein product is CASTPTGTQPQHF.

This clonotype occurred many times. The CDR3 loop is CSASQGFGLITDTQYF. CDR3 nucleotide sequence: TGCAGTGCTAGTCAGGGTTTCGGGCTAATCACAGATACGCAGTATTTT. The V and J genes are TRBV20-1 and TRBJ2-3; D is possibly TRBD1 (5 bases). CDR1 is DFQATT, CDR2 SNEGSKA, per germline (reference sequence). This CDR3 spans 16 amino acids. The V and J ends lost 3 bases and 2 bases respectively, with 18 bases between them.